This section outlines one T cell receptor (beta chain) sequence together with its context. CDR3 length: 15 amino acids. Deletions cut 0 bases from V and 2 bases from J, with 8 bases between. CDR1 is LGHNA, CDR2 YNFKEQ, per germline. The data were obtained in a study of technical replicates of blood from several donors. Assay used: immunoSEQ multiplex PCR; TCRdb lists only in-frame clones, some missing. The sample holds about 15,000 clones, approximately 88% seen once. J is TRBJ1-5 and V is TRBV4-2, with D uncertain. The sequencing input was PBMCs. The receptor was isolated from a human donor in good health. The CDR3 DNA reads TGTGCCAGCAGCCAAGAGGTAACAGGCAATCAGCCCCAGCATTTT. Encoded protein: CASSQEVTGNQPQHF.